The present T cell receptor beta chain was sequenced within a study of CD8+ T cells in alopecia areata. The study, taken as a whole, reports: Scalp clonality and expanded CD8+ clones among the top 100 showed significant decreases with tofacitinib.

V gave up 5 bases and J gave up 4 bases; unmatched junction bases: 5. The V gene's germline CDR1 is SGHVS and CDR2 FQNEAQ. The CDR3 has 13 amino acids. Reverse transcribed after extraction, RNA yielded cDNA as the sequencing template. Assay: immunoSEQ multiplex PCR; the TCRdb copy retains only in-frame clones and omits some. The sample contains around 300,000 clones, 60% of which appear only once. This clone has a handful of counts. Its matching antigen is unknown. Treatment described: oral pan-JAK inhibitor, 5-10 mg twice daily. Both peripheral blood and punch biopsies of lesional scalp skin were obtained from patients who had alopecia areata.

The rearrangement links TRBV7-8 to TRBJ2-7; 7 positions match TRBD2. The TCR originated in a human donor with alopecia areata. The specimen was CD4+ T cells sorted from blood, collected around week 54, from a patient treated with tofacitinib. CDR3 protein: CASSPGGGYEQYF. The CDR3 coding sequence is TGTGCCAGCAGCCCTGGGGGGGGATACGAGCAGTACTTC. The variable domain in full, completed from reference TRBV7-8 and TRBJ2-7, reads GAGVSQSPRYKVAKRGQDVALRCDPISGHVSLFWYQQALGQGPEFLTYFQNEAQLDKSGLPSDRFFAERPEGSVSTLKIQRTQQEDSAVYLCASSPGGGYEQYFGPGTRLTVT.